This T cell receptor beta chain was captured in a study of T cell repertoires in cytomegalovirus infection. This clonotype was seen at least ten times. The antigen remains unidentified. The V end was cut by 4 bases, the J end by 3 bases, with 19 bases between. Per the germline V gene, CDR1 is LGHNT and CDR2 is FRNRAP. The CDR3 sequence is 17 residues long. Study conclusions and caveats: Cumulative public TCR beta family frequency identified CMV carriers with the relevant HLA. The study found HLA-C-restricted CMV-specific TCR beta clonotypes dominating the ex vivo response.

TCRdb analysed the reads with MiXCR anew, one entry per CDR3 protein. The sample shows around 750,000 distinct CDR3 sequences, approximately 30% of them seen only once. The sequence was obtained from a human donor in good health (CMV status not recorded). Some clones in this sample may be carry-over from other donors' samples. This chain joins TRBV12-5 and TRBJ1-5; D might be TRBD1 (6 bases). The specimen comprised cultured CD8+ T cells from PBMCs, sampled from culture after CMV antigen stimulation. CDR3 DNA sequence: TGTGCTAGTGGTTGGGGGGCAAGGGAAAGGGACAATCAGCCCCAGCATTTT. Translation: CASGWGARERDNQPQHF.